The 20 T cell receptor beta chains listed next were all sequenced from one sample in a study of T cell repertoires in cytomegalovirus infection. One entry per CDR3 protein, called by TCRdb with MiXCR from the reads. Here the sample spans around 740,000 distinct CDR3 sequences, less than 40% being singletons. The sample taken for sequencing was PBMCs. The receptors shown here come from a human donor in good health (CMV status not recorded). Some clones in this sample may be carry-over from other donors' samples.

This clonotype has more than one count but fewer than ten. The chain links TRBV7-9 to TRBJ2-5; tentative D call: TRBD2 (5 bases). The V gene's germline CDR1 is SEHNR and CDR2 FQNEAQ (reference sequence). The CDR3 runs 13 residues. Trimming took off 7 bases at V and 4 bases at J, with 13 bases between the two ends. The CDR3 DNA reads TGTGCCAGCACCCCCGGGAAGCGAGAGACCCAGTACTTC. Amino acids: CASTPGKRETQYF.

V is TRBV27 and J is TRBJ2-7; TRBD2 aligns across 8 bases. CDR1 and CDR2 (germline): MNHEY, SMNVEV (reference sequence). The CDR3 totals 14 residues. The trim removed 5 bases at V and 3 bases at J, leaving 6 bases unmatched. The CDR3 here is CASSPGGGGYEQYF. As DNA, the CDR3 is TGTGCCAGCAGTCCCGGGGGGGGGGGCTACGAGCAGTACTTC.

The chain carries TRBV23-1 and TRBJ1-5; the D is unclear. TRBV23-1 falls under the ORF class, with uncertain function. The germline V and J ends were trimmed by 6 bases and 3 bases, with 18 bases remaining between them. The CDR3 consists of 16 residues. Here the CDR3 DNA reads TGCGCCAGCAGCCCTTTGGAGAGGCAGGCCAATCAGCCCCAGCATTTT. Translated: CASSPLERQANQPQHF.

The chain is built from TRBV7-6 and TRBJ2-7; 10 positions match TRBD2. V lost 8 bases, J lost 0 bases, and 7 bases stayed unmatched. Germline CDR1 is SGHVS and CDR2 is FNYEAQ. The CDR3 runs to 15 residues. CDR3 protein: CASCLAGASSYEQYF. CDR3 DNA: TGTGCCAGCTGTCTAGCGGGGGCAAGCTCCTACGAGCAGTACTTC.

This clonotype came up a few times. The rearrangement joins TRBV5-1 to TRBJ2-3; D is perhaps TRBD2 (5 bases). The germline V gene encodes CDR1 SGHRS and CDR2 YFSETQ. With 8 bases removed from V and 5 bases from J, the gap between germline ends came to 15 bases. The CDR3 is made up of 13 amino acids. For the CDR3, the DNA is TGCGCCAGTCGAGGGTTTGGTCAAGATACGCAGTATTTT. Translation gives CASRGFGQDTQYF.

The chain joins TRBV14 to TRBJ1-2; D not certain. Trimming removed 4 bases at V and 2 bases at J, with 23 bases between. The CDR3 is 18 residues long. CDR1 is SGHDN and CDR2 is FVKESK in the germline V gene. The CDR3: CASSRLTSNRTRNYGYTF. CDR3 sequence (DNA): TGTGCCAGCAGCCGCCTGACGTCCAACCGGACCCGAAACTATGGCTACACCTTC.

This sequence joins TRBV28 and TRBJ1-5; D might be TRBD1 (6 bases). There are 14 residues in the CDR3. Germline assignment: CDR1 MDHEN and CDR2 SYDVKM. Trimming pared 7 bases from V and 1 base from J, leaving 11 bases between. In DNA, the CDR3 is TGTGCCAGCAACAGGGTTGAGAGCAATCAGCCCCAGCATTTT. Translating gives CASNRVESNQPQHF.

The chain uses TRBV28 and TRBJ1-2; D might be TRBD1 (6 bases). V lost 6 bases and J 3 bases, leaving 20 bases between the germline ends. The germline V gene has CDR1 MDHEN and CDR2 SYDVKM. The CDR3 length is 16 residues. This CDR3 is CASSGVPQAGDYGYTF. The CDR3 coding sequence is TGTGCCAGCAGCGGCGTCCCCCAGGCAGGGGACTATGGCTACACCTTC.

The rearrangement links TRBV28 to TRBJ2-5; 11 bases are a match to TRBD1. Germline V lookup: CDR1 MDHEN, CDR2 SYDVKM. V trimming: 5 bases; J trimming: 5 bases; junction bases outside the gene matches: 10. The CDR3 has 16 residues. The CDR3 bases are TGTGCCAGCAGTACGCACCCGGGACAGGGGGTTGAGACCCAGTACTTC. This translates into CASSTHPGQGVETQYF.

This clonotype was detected only a few times. The rearrangement links TRBV7-8 to TRBJ2-1, with 7 positions matching TRBD2. V shed 1 base and J 8 bases; nucleotides not matched to a gene: 11. This CDR3 spans 16 amino acids. Germline V gene sequence: CDR1 SGHVS, CDR2 FQNEAQ. The CDR3 reads CASSLVPGGLWDEQFF. CDR3 nucleotides: TGTGCCAGCAGCTTAGTCCCGGGAGGACTCTGGGATGAGCAGTTCTTC.

J is TRBJ2-1 and V is TRBV20-1, with D perhaps matching TRBD1 or TRBD2 (7 bases each). Trimming removed 3 bases from V and 9 bases from J, with 30 bases in between. Germline values: CDR1 DFQATT, CDR2 SNEGSKA (reference sequence). The CDR3 has 18 amino acids. Written as DNA, the CDR3 is TGCAGTGCTAGGGGCAGGGGGGGAGCGGGATCGAGAGAGGGTGAGCAGTTCTTC. Its protein product is CSARGRGGAGSREGEQFF.

The CDR3 protein is CASSYSDSVELFF. In DNA, the CDR3 is TGTGCCAGCAGTTACTCGGACAGCGTGGAGCTGTTTTTT. V and J are TRBV6-6 and TRBJ2-2; a possible D gene is TRBD1 (6 bases). Per the germline V gene, CDR1 is MNHNY and CDR2 is SVGAGI (reference sequence). The V and J ends lost 0 bases and 10 bases respectively, with 9 bases between them. CDR3 length: 13 residues.

CDR3: CASSLGRVGNIQYF. The CDR3 DNA reads as TGTGCCAGCAGTTTGGGCCGGGTAGGGAACATTCAGTACTTC. This sequence joins TRBV28 and TRBJ2-4, with D hard to call. Germline CDR1 is MDHEN and CDR2 is SYDVKM. This CDR3 contains 14 residues. V shed 3 bases and J shed 7 bases, with 13 bases lying between them.

This clonotype was detected only a few times. The chain is built from TRBV12-3 or TRBV12-4 and TRBJ1-2; a possible D gene is TRBD1 (6 bases). The V end lost 5 bases, the J end lost 5 bases, and 12 bases lay between the germline ends. CDR3 length: 13 amino acids. The CDR3 region has the DNA TGTGCCAGCAGTACGGACAGCCTTTATGGCTACACCTTC. Protein: CASSTDSLYGYTF.

Concerning this clonotype itself: A much larger clone sits a single nucleotide away, making a read error possible. Lacking the conserved final phenylalanine or tryptophan, this CDR3 likely reflects a read error. The rearrangement uses TRBV6-2 or TRBV6-3 and TRBJ2-7, with D tentatively TRBD1 (6 bases). Per the germline V gene, CDR1 is MNHEY and CDR2 is SVGEGT. Between the trimmed V and J ends, which lost 7 bases and 0 bases, there was a span of 13 bases. The CDR3 loop spans 14 amino acids. CDR3 protein: CASNDRTDSYEQYL. CDR3 DNA sequence: TGTGCCAGCAACGACAGGACAGACTCCTACGAGCAGTACTTA.

In this sample, this clonotype turned up a few times. This rearrangement joins TRBV11-2 to TRBJ2-7; D is perhaps TRBD2 (6 bases). The CDR3 has 15 amino acids. Germline V gene sequence: CDR1 SGHAT, CDR2 FQNNGV. Between the trimmed V and J ends, which lost 5 bases and 3 bases, there was a span of 17 bases. The CDR3 loop is CASSPRGSGGYEQYF. The CDR3 nucleotides are TGTGCCAGCAGCCCTCGCGGGTCCGGGGGCTACGAGCAGTACTTC.

The genes are TRBV27 and TRBJ2-7; TRBD1 matches at 11 bases. CDR3 length equals 14 residues. Germline CDR1 MNHEY, CDR2 SMNVEV (reference sequence). Trimming cost V 8 bases and J 4 bases; bases outside gene matches: 7. The CDR3 DNA reads TGTGCCAGCGGCCGGGACAGGGGGAATTACGAGCAGTACTTC. It translates to CASGRDRGNYEQYF.

This clonotype came up many times. This chain links TRBV11-2 with TRBJ2-2; possibly TRBD1 for D (6 bases). Germline V lookup: CDR1 SGHAT, CDR2 FQNNGV. Deletions cut 4 bases from V and 0 bases from J, with 12 bases between. The CDR3 covers 16 residues. The chain's CDR3 is CASSSGQLSNTGELFF. The CDR3 DNA reads TGTGCCAGCAGCTCTGGACAGCTATCGAACACCGGGGAGCTGTTTTTT.

This clonotype appeared many times. This chain connects TRBV7-2 to TRBJ2-3, with unresolved D. The CDR3 is made up of 16 amino acids. Germline V gene sequence: CDR1 SGHTA, CDR2 FQGNSA. V lost 2 bases and J 0 bases, leaving 12 bases between the germline ends. The CDR3 DNA is TGTGCCAGCAGCTTAAGGTCCGATACTAGCACAGATACGCAGTATTTT. It is translated as CASSLRSDTSTDTQYF.

In this sample, this clonotype turned up a few times. This chain links TRBV6-5 with TRBJ1-2; no clear D. In germline, CDR1 is MNHEY, CDR2 SVGAGI. The CDR3 totals 15 residues. V gave up 6 bases and J gave up 2 bases, with 16 bases separating them. CDR3 amino acids: CASSTRPHFNYGYTF. The DNA for the CDR3 is TGTGCCAGCAGCACCCGTCCCCACTTCAACTATGGCTACACCTTC.